This T cell receptor beta chain was sequenced in a study of cytomegalovirus exposure and HLA in healthy donors. Overall study findings and caveats: Reports indicated that the classifier achieved high specificity and sensitivity in diagnosing cytomegalovirus status. At a 0.05 false discovery rate, a later analysis found about 17,000 TCR beta sequences to be associated with HLA alleles.

Worth noting for this clone: Its matching antigen is unknown.

Germline V lookup: CDR1 SGHTA, CDR2 FQGTGA. The V end lost 2 bases, the J end lost 6 bases, and 15 bases lay between the germline ends. This CDR3 has 15 residues. The PCR had 60 Vbeta and 13 Jbeta primers. The repertoire was sequenced with immunoSEQ multiplex PCR; TCRdb's copy has only in-frame clones and lacks some. In the table there are 60,000 to 80,000 clones, 70% to 75% of which are singletons. This receptor was obtained from a woman aged 30 to 39 in good health and CMV-seronegative. Input material: PBMCs. The chain carries TRBV7-3 and TRBJ2-3; maybe TRBD2 (5 bases). DNA of the CDR3: TGTGCCAGCAGCTTAGGCGGGCCTACTAAGGATACGCAGTATTTT. It yields the protein CASSLGGPTKDTQYF.